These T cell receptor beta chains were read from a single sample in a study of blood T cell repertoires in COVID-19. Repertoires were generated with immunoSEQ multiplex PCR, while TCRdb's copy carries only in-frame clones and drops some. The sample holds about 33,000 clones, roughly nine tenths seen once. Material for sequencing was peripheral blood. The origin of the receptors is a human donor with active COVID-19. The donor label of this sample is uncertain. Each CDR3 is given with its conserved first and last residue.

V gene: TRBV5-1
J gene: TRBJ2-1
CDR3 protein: CASSGAGLSYNEQFF

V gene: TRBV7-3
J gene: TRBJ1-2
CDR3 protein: CASSSGTGSGYTF

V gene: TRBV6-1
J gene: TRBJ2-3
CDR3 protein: CASSDGELAGVEDTDTQYF

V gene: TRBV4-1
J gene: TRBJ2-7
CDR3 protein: CASSPVMLEGGREQYF

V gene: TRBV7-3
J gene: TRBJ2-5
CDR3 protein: CASTLPSGRRKTQYF

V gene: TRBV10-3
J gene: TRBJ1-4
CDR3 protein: CAISEQGTNEKLFF

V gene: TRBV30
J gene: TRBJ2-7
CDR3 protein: CAWSVPRLGEQYF

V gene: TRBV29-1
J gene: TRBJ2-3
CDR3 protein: CSVSSLAGATDTQYF

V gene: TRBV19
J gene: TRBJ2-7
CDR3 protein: CASRRGTGEAYEQYF

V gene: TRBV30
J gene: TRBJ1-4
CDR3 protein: CAWSTGGTNEKLFF

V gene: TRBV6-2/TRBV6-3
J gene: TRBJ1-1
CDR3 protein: CASSFDRGFVMNTEAFF

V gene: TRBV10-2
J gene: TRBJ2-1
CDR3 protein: CARTGEQFF

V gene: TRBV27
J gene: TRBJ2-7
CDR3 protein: CASSKLSGRAHYEQYF

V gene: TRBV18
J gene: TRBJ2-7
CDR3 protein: CASSPETSFFYEQYF

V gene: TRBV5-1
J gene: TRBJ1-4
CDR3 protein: CASSSMTATNEKLFF

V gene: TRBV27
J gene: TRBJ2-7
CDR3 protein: CASSFGLMTYEQYF

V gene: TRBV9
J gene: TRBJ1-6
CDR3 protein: CASSVAGADSPLHF

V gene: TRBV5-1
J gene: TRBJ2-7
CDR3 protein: CASRTSGGPNDEQYF

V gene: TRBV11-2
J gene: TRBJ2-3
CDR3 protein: CASSLGTGVGYF

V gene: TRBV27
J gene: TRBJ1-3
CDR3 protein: CASSPGTGGSGNTIYF

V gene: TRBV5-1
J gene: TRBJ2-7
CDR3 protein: CASSLESSGRARGYEQYF

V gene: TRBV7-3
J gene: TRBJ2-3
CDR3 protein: CASSFTPTGVDTDTQYF

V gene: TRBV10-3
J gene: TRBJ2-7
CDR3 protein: CAIRVAGGPPYEQYF

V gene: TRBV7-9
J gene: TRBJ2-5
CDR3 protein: CASSWGTTTQETQYF

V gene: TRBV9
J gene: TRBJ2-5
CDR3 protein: CASSVAPQRGVQETQYF

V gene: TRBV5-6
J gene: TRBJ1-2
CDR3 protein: CASSLARAIYGYTF

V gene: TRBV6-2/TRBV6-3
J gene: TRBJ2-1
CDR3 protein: CASSPTTYNEQFF

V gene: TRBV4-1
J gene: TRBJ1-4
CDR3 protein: CASSPAGAISEKLFF

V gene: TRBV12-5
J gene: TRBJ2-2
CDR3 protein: CASGLRTSEYTGELFF

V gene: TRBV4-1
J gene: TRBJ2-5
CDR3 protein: CASSQERAGGQETQYF

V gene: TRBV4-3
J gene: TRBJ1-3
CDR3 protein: CASSQDHGRGNTIYF

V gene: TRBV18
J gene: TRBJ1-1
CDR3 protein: CASSPRGQETEAFF

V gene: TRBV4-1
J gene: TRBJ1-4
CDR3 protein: CASSQVEKGFGVQEKLFF

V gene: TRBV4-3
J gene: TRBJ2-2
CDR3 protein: CASSQGSRGNTGELFF

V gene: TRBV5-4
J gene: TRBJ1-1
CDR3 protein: CASSDQGMNTEAFF

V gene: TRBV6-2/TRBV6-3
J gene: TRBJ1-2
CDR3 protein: CASSYTPYGYTF

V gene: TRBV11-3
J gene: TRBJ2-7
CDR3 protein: CASSVLGPPGHYEQYF

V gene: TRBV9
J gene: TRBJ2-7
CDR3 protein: CASSGGRSREQYF

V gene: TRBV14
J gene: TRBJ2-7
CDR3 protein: CASSQGQGIFYEQYF

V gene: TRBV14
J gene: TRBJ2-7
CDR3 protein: CASSYSGTGVYEQYF

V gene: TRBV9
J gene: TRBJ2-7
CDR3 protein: CASSVHGSLDYEQYF

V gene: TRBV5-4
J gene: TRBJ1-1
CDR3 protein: CASSSLDRGVGTEAFF

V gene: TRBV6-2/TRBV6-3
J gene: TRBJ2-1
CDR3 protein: CASSYSVILLASNNNEQFF

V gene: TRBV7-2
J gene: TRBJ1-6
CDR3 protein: CASNPEPGLALHF

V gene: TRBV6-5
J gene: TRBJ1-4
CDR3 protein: CASSSSHRATEKLFF